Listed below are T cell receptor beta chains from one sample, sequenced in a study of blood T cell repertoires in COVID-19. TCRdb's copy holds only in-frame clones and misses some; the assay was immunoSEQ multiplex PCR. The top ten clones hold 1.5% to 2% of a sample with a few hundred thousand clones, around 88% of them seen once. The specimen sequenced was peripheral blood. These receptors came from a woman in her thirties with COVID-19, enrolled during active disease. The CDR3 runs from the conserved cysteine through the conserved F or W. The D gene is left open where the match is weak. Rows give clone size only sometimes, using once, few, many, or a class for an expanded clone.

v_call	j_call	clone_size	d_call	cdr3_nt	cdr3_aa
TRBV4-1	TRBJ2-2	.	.	TGCGCCAGCAGCCAAGACCCTCGACAGGTCGCCACCGGGGAGCTGTTTTTT	CASSQDPRQVATGELFF
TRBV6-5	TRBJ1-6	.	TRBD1	TGTGCCAGCAGTAGCCTAGGGGGCCGGGGTCCCCTCCACTTT	CASSSLGGRGPLHF
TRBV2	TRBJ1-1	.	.	TGTGCCAGCAGTGGCAGGGTGAAGGGCACTGAAGCTTTCTTT	CASSGRVKGTEAFF
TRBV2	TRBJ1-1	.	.	TGTGCCAGCAGTGGCAGGCGGGGCACTGAAGCTTTCTTT	CASSGRRGTEAFF
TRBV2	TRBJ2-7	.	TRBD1	TGTGCCAGCAGGTCTGGACAGGGCTCCTACGAGCAGTACTTC	CASRSGQGSYEQYF
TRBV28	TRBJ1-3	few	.	TGTGCCAGCGGTACAGGGCCCTACTCCTCTGGAAACACCATATATTTT	CASGTGPYSSGNTIYF
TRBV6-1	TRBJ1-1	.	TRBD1	TGTGCCAGCAGTGAATTACAGGGGGCAACTGAAGCTTTCTTT	CASSELQGATEAFF
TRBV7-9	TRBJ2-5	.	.	TGTGCCAGCAGCTTTGACAGTTTTCTGATGGAGACCCAGTACTTC	CASSFDSFLMETQYF
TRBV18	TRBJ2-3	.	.	TGTGCCAGCTCACCACGTCGCAGTAGCACAGATACGCAGTATTTT	CASSPRRSSTDTQYF
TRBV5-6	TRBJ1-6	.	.	TGTGCCAGCAGCTTGAATAGTGGACAAACAGCACCCCTCCACTTT	CASSLNSGQTAPLHF
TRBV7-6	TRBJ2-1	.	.	TGTGCCAGCAGCCCTTTACTGGTCAATGAGCAGTTCTTC	CASSPLLVNEQFF
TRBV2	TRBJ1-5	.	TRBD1	TGTGCCAGCAGTGAGCAGGGGGCGGTTCAGCCCCAGCATTTT	CASSEQGAVQPQHF
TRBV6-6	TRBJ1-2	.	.	TGTGCCAGCAGTCCAGGAACATATGGCTACACCTTC	CASSPGTYGYTF
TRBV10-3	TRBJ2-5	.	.	TGTGCCATCAGTTCTAACCCTGAGGAGACCCAGTACTTC	CAISSNPEETQYF
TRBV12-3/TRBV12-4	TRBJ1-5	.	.	TGTGCCAGCAGGGAACAGGGCCAGCCCCAGCATTTT	CASREQGQPQHF
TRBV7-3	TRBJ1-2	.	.	TGTGCCAGCAGCCCTAACCGGGGTACTAACTATGGCTACACCTTC	CASSPNRGTNYGYTF
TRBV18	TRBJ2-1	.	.	TGTGCCAGCTCACCCCCGGGTCCTCTGGATGAGCAGTTCTTC	CASSPPGPLDEQFF
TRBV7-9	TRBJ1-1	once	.	TGTGCCAGCAGCTTGTCCAGGGGCACTGAAGCTTTCTTT	CASSLSRGTEAFF
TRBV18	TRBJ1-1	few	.	TGTGCCAGCTCACCATACGGGACTTTGAACACTGAAGCTTTCTTT	CASSPYGTLNTEAFF
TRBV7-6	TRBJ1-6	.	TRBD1	TGTGCCAGCAGCTGGACAGGGGAATCCTATAATTCACCCCTCCACTTT	CASSWTGESYNSPLHF
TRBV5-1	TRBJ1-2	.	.	TGCGCCAGCAGCTTACTGAGGGAGGGTCTAGACTATGGCTACACCTTC	CASSLLREGLDYGYTF
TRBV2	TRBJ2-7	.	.	TGTGCCAGCAGTGAAGGAGGGTACGAGCAGTACTTC	CASSEGGYEQYF
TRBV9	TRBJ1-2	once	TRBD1	TGTGCCAGCAGCGTACTACCCGTAGAACCGGGACAGGGGGCCGCGGGCTACACCTTC	CASSVLPVEPGQGAAGYTF
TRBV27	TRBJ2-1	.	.	TGTGCCAGCAGTGGGCGCACAGGGCCCTACAATGAGCAGTTCTTC	CASSGRTGPYNEQFF
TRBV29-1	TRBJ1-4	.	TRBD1	TGCAGCGTTCTACATGAGGGGACAGGTCCCTTTTTT	CSVLHEGTGPFF
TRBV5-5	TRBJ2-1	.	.	TGTGCCAGCAGCGGGTCAAATGGGCTTGAGCAGTTCTTC	CASSGSNGLEQFF
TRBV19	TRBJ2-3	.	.	TGTGCCAGTAGTATACAGAGGGCCACAGATACGCAGTATTTT	CASSIQRATDTQYF
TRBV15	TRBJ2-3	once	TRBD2	TGTGCCACCAGCAGGGCCCTCGGGACTAGCGGGCTTAGCACAGATACGCAGTATTTT	CATSRALGTSGLSTDTQYF
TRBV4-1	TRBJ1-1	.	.	TGCGCCAGCAGGTCGACAGGGAACACTGAAGCTTTCTTT	CASRSTGNTEAFF
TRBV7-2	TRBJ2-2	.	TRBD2	TGTGCCAGCAGCAACGAGGCTAGCGGGGGGGCCTCGGTCGGGGAGCTGTTTTTT	CASSNEASGGASVGELFF
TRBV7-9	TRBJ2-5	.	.	TGTGCCAGCAGGGGGGCCGGAGAGACCCAGTACTTC	CASRGAGETQYF
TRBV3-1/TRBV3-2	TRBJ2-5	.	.	TGTGCCAGCAGCCAGGCGGGGGCCCAAGCGGAGACCCAGTACTTC	CASSQAGAQAETQYF
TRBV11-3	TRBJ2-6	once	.	TGTGCCAGCAGACGGACAGACGACTCTGGGGCCAACGTCCTGACTTTC	CASRRTDDSGANVLTF
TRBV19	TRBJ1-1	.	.	TGTGCCAGTAGTATTATACAGAAGGGGACTGAAGCTTTCTTT	CASSIIQKGTEAFF
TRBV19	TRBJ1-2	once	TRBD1	TGTGCCACCAGGACAGGGGGCGGACAGTCCTATGGCTACACCTTC	CATRTGGGQSYGYTF
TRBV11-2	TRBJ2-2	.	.	TGTGCCAGCAGCCGGCAGGACAGAGACACCGGGGAGCTGTTTTTT	CASSRQDRDTGELFF
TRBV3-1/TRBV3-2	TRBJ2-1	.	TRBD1	TGTGCCAGCAGCCGACAGGGCGGCAATGAGCAGTTCTTC	CASSRQGGNEQFF
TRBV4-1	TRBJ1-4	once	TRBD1	TGCGCCAGCAGCCAACTCGGACAGGGAGGGGGACGGGTGAATGAAAAACTGTTTTTT	CASSQLGQGGGRVNEKLFF
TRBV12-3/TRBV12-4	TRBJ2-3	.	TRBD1	TGTGCCAGCAGGAAGGGGGCTACAGATACGCAGTATTTT	CASRKGATDTQYF
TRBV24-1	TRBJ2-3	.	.	TGTGCCACCCGGGGGATCACAGATACGCAGTATTTT	CATRGITDTQYF
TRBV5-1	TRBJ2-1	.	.	TGCGCCAGCAGCTCCGGCGGGCTCTCTACACATGAGCAGTTCTTC	CASSSGGLSTHEQFF
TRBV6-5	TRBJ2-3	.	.	TGTGCCAGCGGATCCCCCTCCCTAGTATATTTT	CASGSPSLVYF
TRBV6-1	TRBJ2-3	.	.	TGTGCCAGCAGTGAAGCGGGCAGAAGGGGAAACACAGATACGCAGTATTTT	CASSEAGRRGNTDTQYF
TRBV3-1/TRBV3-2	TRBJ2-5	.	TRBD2	TGTGCCAGCAGCCAAGCCTCTAGCGGGGGGGCAGAGACCCAGTACTTC	CASSQASSGGAETQYF
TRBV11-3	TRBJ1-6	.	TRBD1	TGTGCCAGCAGCTTAGCACACAGGGGTATGATCGAGTCCTATAATTCACCCCTCCACTTT	CASSLAHRGMIESYNSPLHF
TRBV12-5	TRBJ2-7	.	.	TGTGCTAGTGGTCTCCTTCCCGAGCAGTACTTC	CASGLLPEQYF
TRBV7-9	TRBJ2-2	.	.	TGTGCCAGCAGCTTAGTCGGACAGACGAACACCGGGGAGCTGTTTTTT	CASSLVGQTNTGELFF
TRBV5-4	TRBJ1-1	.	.	TGTGCCAGCAGCGACTCTACCGGGTTCGCTGAAGCTTTCTTT	CASSDSTGFAEAFF
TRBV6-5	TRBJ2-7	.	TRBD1	TGTGCCAGCAGTTACACCGGGACAGGGGCCTACGAGCAGTACTTC	CASSYTGTGAYEQYF
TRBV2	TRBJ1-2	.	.	TGTGCCAGCGGGCCCACAGGCTATGGCTACACCTTC	CASGPTGYGYTF
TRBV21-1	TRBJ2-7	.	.	TGTGCCAGCAGCAAAGGCGGGCGGGACTCCTACGAGCAGTACTTC	CASSKGGRDSYEQYF
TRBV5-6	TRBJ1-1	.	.	TGTGCCAGCAGCTTTGACGGGAGTGACACTGAAGCTTTCTTT	CASSFDGSDTEAFF
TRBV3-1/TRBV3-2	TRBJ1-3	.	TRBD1	TGTGCCAGCAGCCACCTGGACAGGGGAAACACCATATATTTT	CASSHLDRGNTIYF
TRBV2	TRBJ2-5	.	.	TGTGCCAGCAGTGAAGATGGCGGAGAGACCCAGTACTTC	CASSEDGGETQYF
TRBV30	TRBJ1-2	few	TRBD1	TGTGCCTGGAGGCGGCAGGGGGACTATGGCTACACCTTC	CAWRRQGDYGYTF
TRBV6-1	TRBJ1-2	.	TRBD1	TGTGCCAGCAGTGCCTCCGCAGGGGGGACTAACTATGGCTACACCTTC	CASSASAGGTNYGYTF
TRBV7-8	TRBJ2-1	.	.	TGTGCCTCGACCGGAAGGCGGGACAGATACAATGAGCAGTTCTTC	CASTGRRDRYNEQFF
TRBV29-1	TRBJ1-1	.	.	TGCAGCGTTGACGCGGGGGGGGGCTCTGAAGCTTTCTTT	CSVDAGGGSEAFF